One sample yielded the 10 T cell receptor beta chains listed below, sequenced in a study of control samples from healthy donors and cancer patients. Here immunoSEQ multiplex PCR was the method, and the copy in TCRdb shows in-frame clones only, minus some. The sample yields approximately 100,000 clones, around 85% seen once. The sample was PBMCs. The receptors here all came from a man aged 65 to 85 with lung cancer.

This rearrangement joins TRBV6-1 to TRBJ1-5; 10 nucleotides agree with TRBD1. The V gene's germline CDR1 is MNHNS and CDR2 SASEGT. V lost 1 base and J lost 4; bases outside the gene matches: 4. CDR3 length: 16 amino acids. Here the CDR3 reads CASSEGSDRGNQPQHF. In nucleotides, the CDR3 is TGTGCCAGCAGTGAAGGATCGGACAGGGGGAATCAGCCCCAGCATTTT.

This clone was detected only once. The V call is TRBV7-2, the J call TRBJ1-5, with D unclear. V lost 3 bases and J 9 bases, leaving 9 bases between the germline ends. This CDR3 has 12 residues. The V gene's germline CDR1 is SGHTA and CDR2 FQGNSA. The CDR3 here is CASSFQAGPQHF. The CDR3 region has the DNA TGTGCCAGCAGCTTTCAAGCCGGGCCCCAGCATTTT.

This clone was seen more than once but under ten times. This chain connects TRBV29-1 to TRBJ2-5; maybe TRBD1 (5 bases). V shed 1 base and J shed 3 bases, with 6 bases lying between them. Germline V gives CDR1 SQVTM, CDR2 ANQGSEA. The CDR3 length is 12 residues. The CDR3: CSVEVTEETQYF. The CDR3 DNA reads as TGCAGCGTTGAAGTGACAGAAGAGACCCAGTACTTC.

The CDR3 protein is CASSAREGSGIQYF. CDR3 in DNA: TGTGCCAGCAGCGCCCGGGAGGGAAGTGGCATTCAGTACTTC. The rearrangement uses TRBV7-8 and TRBJ2-4; 8 nucleotides align to TRBD2. V lost 5 bases, J lost 9 bases, and 9 bases stayed unmatched. The length of the CDR3 is 14 residues. Germline V lookup: CDR1 SGHVS, CDR2 FQNEAQ.

The V call is TRBV2, the J call TRBJ2-1; 10 nucleotides line up with TRBD2. CDR1 SNHLY and CDR2 FYNNEI come from the germline V gene. The CDR3 totals 13 residues. V gave up 5 bases and J gave up 12 bases; unmatched junction bases: 7. CDR3: CASSYLAGESQFF. CDR3 coding DNA: TGTGCCAGCAGTTACCTAGCGGGGGAGTCGCAGTTCTTC.

This chain joins TRBV9 and TRBJ2-3; D ambiguous. Trimming took off 0 bases at V and 5 bases at J, with 10 bases between the two ends. The CDR3 is 14 residues long. Germline V gene lookup returns CDR1 SGDLS and CDR2 YYNGEE. The DNA of the CDR3 is TGTGCCAGCAGCGTAGTAGGGCAGGAAGATACGCAGTATTTT. Residues: CASSVVGQEDTQYF.

The chain employs TRBV11-2 and TRBJ1-1; 8 positions match TRBD1. The CDR3 spans 14 residues. Germline lookup yields CDR1 SGHAT and CDR2 FQNNGV. Germline trimming cut 6 bases from V and 4 bases from J; bases unmatched to any gene: 7. The CDR3 is CASRRTTGVTEAFF. As DNA, the CDR3 is TGTGCCAGCAGGCGGACGACAGGGGTCACTGAAGCTTTCTTT.

CDR3 DNA sequence: TGTGCCAGCAGCCCGGGACAGCCAAATGCGGGTGGCTACACCTTC. Residues: CASSPGQPNAGGYTF. This chain links TRBV7-6 with TRBJ1-2, with 7 positions matching TRBD1. The CDR3 is 15 amino acids. Germline values: CDR1 SGHVS, CDR2 FNYEAQ. After removal of 5 bases from V and 7 bases from J, the junction contained 13 bases not matched to a gene.

The chain carries TRBV7-8 and TRBJ1-1; no clear D gene. The germline V and J ends were trimmed by 5 bases and 0 bases, with 4 bases remaining between them. The length of the CDR3 is 12 residues. Per the germline V gene, CDR1 is SGHVS and CDR2 is FQNEAQ. This CDR3 reads CASSPVNTEAFF. CDR3 sequence (DNA): TGTGCCAGCAGCCCTGTGAACACTGAAGCTTTCTTT.

The chain couples TRBV11-2 to TRBJ2-1; D gene unclear. The CDR3 loop spans 15 amino acids. The germline CDR1 and CDR2 sequences are SGHAT and FQNNGV. V lost 0 bases, J lost 6 bases, and 12 bases lay in between. For the CDR3, the DNA is TGTGCCAGCAGCTTAGAAACACGGGCTCGCAATGAGCAGTTCTTC. It is translated as CASSLETRARNEQFF.